A single sample is the source of the 2 T cell receptor beta chains below, sequenced in a study of Graves' ophthalmopathy and Graves' hyperthyroidism. Using RNA transcripts, the TCR beta CDR3 regions were amplified. Scientists carried out first-round RT-PCR using HTBI primers and then a second-round multiplex PCR. TCRdb reprocessed the multiplex PCR reads via MiXCR and lists one record per CDR3 protein. The table lists 900,000 to 1,200,000 distinct CDR3 sequences, about two fifths of them singletons. Sequenced sample: peripheral blood or thyroid tissue (not recorded which). The receptors were sampled from an adult man with Graves' hyperthyroidism.

The chain joins TRBV6-5 to TRBJ2-2; 11 bases line up with TRBD1. Germline V gives CDR1 MNHEY, CDR2 SVGAGI. The CDR3 has 15 amino acids. Trimming cost V 4 bases and J 4 bases; bases outside gene matches: 2. The CDR3 bases are TGTGCCAGCAGTTCGGGACAGGGGGTCACCGGGGAGCTGTTTTTT. This encodes CASSSGQGVTGELFF.

This clonotype was counted ten times or more. The V and J genes are TRBV6-6 and TRBJ1-5; no definite D call. This CDR3 spans 14 amino acids. In germline, CDR1 is MNHNY, CDR2 SVGAGI (reference sequence). Trimming shortened V by 8 bases and J by 1 base, and 12 bases separated the two germline ends. The CDR3 DNA is TGTGCCAGCGATTTCGGAGTAAGCAATCAGCCCCAGCATTTT. Protein: CASDFGVSNQPQHF.